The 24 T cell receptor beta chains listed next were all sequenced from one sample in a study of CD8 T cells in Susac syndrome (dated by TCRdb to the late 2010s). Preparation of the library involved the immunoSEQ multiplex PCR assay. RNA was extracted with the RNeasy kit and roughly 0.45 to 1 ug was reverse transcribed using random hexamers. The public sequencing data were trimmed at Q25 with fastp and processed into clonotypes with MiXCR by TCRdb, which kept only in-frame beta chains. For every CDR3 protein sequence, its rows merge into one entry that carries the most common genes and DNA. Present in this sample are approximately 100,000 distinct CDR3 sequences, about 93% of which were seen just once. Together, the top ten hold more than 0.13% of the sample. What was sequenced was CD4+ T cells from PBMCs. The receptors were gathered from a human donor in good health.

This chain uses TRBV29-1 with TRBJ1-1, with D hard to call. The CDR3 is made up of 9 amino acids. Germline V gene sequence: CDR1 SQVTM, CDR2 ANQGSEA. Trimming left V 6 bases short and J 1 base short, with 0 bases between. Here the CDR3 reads CSVNTEAFF. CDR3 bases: TGCAGCGTGAACACTGAAGCTTTCTTT.

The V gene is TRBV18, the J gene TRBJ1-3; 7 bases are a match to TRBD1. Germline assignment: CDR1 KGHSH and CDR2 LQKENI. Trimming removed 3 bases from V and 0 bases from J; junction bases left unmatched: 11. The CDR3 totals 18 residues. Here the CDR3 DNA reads TGTGCCAGCTCACCGGTCGGACAGGTGACATCCTCTGGAAACACCATATATTTT. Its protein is CASSPVGQVTSSGNTIYF.

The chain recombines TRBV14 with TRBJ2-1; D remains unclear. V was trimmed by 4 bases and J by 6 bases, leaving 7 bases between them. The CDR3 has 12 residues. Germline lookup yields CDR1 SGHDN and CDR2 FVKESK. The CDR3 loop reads CASSRGSNEQFF. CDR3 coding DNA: TGTGCCAGCAGCCGGGGAAGCAATGAGCAGTTCTTC.

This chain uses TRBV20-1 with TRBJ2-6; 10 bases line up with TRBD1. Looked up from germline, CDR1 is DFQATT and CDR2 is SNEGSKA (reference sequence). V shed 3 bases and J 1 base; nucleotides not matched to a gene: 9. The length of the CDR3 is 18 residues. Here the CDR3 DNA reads TGCAGTGCTAGCGTGGACAGGGGGTTACTTTCTGGGGCCAACGTCCTGACTTTC. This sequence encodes CSASVDRGLLSGANVLTF.

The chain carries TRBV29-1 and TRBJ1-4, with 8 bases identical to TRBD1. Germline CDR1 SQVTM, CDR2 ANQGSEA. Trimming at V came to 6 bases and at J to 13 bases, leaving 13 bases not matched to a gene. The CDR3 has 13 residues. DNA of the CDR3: TGCAGCGTGGGGACAGGTCCAGGGGAGAGACTGTTTTTT. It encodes CSVGTGPGERLFF.

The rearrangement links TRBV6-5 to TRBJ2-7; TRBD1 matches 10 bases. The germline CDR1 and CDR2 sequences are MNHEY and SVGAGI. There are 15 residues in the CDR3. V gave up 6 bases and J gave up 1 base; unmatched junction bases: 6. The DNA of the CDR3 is TGTGCCAGCAGCACCGGGACAGGGGCGTCCTACGAGCAGTACTTC. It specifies CASSTGTGASYEQYF.

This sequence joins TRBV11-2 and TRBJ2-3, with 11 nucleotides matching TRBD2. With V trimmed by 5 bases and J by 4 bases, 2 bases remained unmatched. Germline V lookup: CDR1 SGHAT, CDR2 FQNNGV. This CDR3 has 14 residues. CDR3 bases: TGTGCCAGCAGCATACTAGCGGGAGCAGATACGCAGTATTTT. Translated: CASSILAGADTQYF.

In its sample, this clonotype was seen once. The chain's CDR3 is CASSYSDRTEAFF. CDR3 in DNA: TGTGCCAGCAGTTACTCCGACAGGACTGAAGCTTTCTTT. The chain has TRBV6-2 or TRBV6-3 and TRBJ1-1; TRBD1 might be the D (6 bases). The length of the CDR3 is 13 residues. Per germline, CDR1 MNHEY and CDR2 SVGEGT. V was clipped by 0 bases and J by 5 bases, with 7 bases between them.

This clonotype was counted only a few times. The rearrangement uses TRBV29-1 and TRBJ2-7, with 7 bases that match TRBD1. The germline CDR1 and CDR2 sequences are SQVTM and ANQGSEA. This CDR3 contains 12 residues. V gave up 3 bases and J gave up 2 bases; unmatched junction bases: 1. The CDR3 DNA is TGCAGCGTTGAGCAGGGGGCCTACGAGCAGTACTTC. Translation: CSVEQGAYEQYF.

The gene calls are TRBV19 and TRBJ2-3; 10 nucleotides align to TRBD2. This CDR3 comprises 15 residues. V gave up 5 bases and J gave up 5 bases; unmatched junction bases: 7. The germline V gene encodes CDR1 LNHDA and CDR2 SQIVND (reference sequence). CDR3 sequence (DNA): TGTGCCAGTAGTCCCAGCGGGGGGGCCATAGATACGCAGTATTTT. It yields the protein CASSPSGGAIDTQYF.

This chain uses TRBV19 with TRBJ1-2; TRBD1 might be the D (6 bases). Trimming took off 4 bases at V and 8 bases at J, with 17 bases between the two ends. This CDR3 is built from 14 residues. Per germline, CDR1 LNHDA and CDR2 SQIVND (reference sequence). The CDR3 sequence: CASSSRQVVLGYTF. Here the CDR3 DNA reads TGTGCCAGTAGTAGCCGACAGGTTGTGTTAGGCTACACCTTC.

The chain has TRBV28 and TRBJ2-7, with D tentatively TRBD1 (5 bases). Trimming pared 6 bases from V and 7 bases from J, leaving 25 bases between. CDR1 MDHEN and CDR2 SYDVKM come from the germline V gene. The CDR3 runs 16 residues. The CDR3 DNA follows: TGTGCCAGCAGCCCAAATGGATTTGACAGTTTAGAGGAGCAGTACTTC. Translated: CASSPNGFDSLEEQYF.

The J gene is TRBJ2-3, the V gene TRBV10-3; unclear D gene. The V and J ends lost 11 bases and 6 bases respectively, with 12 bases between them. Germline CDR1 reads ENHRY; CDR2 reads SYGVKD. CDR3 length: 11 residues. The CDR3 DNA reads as TGTGCCGTCAACGCCGGTGATACGCAGTATTTT. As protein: CAVNAGDTQYF.

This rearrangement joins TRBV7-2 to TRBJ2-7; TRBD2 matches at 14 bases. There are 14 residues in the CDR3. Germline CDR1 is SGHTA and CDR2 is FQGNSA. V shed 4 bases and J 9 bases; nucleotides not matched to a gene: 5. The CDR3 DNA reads TGTGCCAGCAGCTCCGGACTAGCGGGGGGCGGGCAGTACTTC. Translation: CASSSGLAGGGQYF. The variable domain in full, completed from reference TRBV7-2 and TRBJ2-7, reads GAGVSQSPSNKVTEKGKDVELRCDPISGHTALYWYRQSLGQGLEFLIYFQGNSAPDKSGLPSDRFSAERTGGSVSTLTIQRTQQEDSAVYLCASSSGLAGGGQYFGPGTRLTVT.

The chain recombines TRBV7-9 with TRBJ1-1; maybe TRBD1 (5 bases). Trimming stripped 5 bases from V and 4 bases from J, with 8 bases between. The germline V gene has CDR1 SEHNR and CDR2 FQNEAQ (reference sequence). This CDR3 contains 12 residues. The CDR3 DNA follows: TGTGCCAGCAGCCGGGGGGGCACTGAAGCTTTCTTT. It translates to CASSRGGTEAFF.

CDR3 sequence: CASSFTLQETQYF. CDR3 bases: TGTGCCAGCAGCTTTACCCTACAAGAGACCCAGTACTTC. This chain uses TRBV7-2 with TRBJ2-5, with D uncertain. The CDR3 has 13 amino acids. Trimming took 3 bases from V and 2 from J, leaving 7 bases between them. Germline-derived CDR1 and CDR2 are SGHTA and FQGNSA.

CDR3 sequence (DNA): TGTGCCACCAGCAGAGATCCGTCAGGGGGACGTAATTCACCCCTCCACTTT. It yields the protein CATSRDPSGGRNSPLHF. The chain is built from TRBV15 and TRBJ1-6; TRBD1 matches 7 bases. The length of the CDR3 is 17 residues. The ends lost 0 bases at V and 6 bases at J; junction bases unmatched: 8. Germline lookup yields CDR1 LNHNV and CDR2 YYDKDF (reference sequence).

The CDR3 reads CASSSIAGVIDNEQFF. CDR3 nucleotide sequence: TGTGCCAGCAGTTCTATAGCGGGAGTGATTGACAATGAGCAGTTCTTC. The chain uses TRBV27 and TRBJ2-1; TRBD2 matches 9 bases. Germline loops: CDR1 MNHEY, CDR2 SMNVEV (reference sequence). V shed 4 bases, J shed 5 bases, and the junction held 9 bases outside the gene matches. The CDR3 runs 16 residues.

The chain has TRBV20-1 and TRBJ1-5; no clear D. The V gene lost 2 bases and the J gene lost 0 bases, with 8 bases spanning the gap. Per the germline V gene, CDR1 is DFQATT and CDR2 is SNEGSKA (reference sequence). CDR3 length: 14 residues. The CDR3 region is CSARIRGSNQPQHF. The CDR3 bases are TGCAGTGCTAGAATTCGTGGTAGCAATCAGCCCCAGCATTTT.

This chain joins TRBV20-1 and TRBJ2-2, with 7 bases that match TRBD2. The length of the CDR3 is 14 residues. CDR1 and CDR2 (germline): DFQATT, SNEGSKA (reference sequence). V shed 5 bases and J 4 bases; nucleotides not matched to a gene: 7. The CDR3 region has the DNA TGCAGTGCTGGATACGGGACTACCACCGGGGAGCTGTTTTTT. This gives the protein CSAGYGTTTGELFF.

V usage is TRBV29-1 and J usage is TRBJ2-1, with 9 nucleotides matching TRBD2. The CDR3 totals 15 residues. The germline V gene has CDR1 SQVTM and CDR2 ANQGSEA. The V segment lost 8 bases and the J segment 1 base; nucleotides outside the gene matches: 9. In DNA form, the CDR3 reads TGCAGCTCATCTACGGCGGGAGGGTCCTACAATGAGCAGTTCTTC. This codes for CSSSTAGGSYNEQFF.

The CDR3 sequence: CASSSFGSTVHNEQFF. As DNA, the CDR3 is TGTGCCAGCAGTTCCTTCGGGAGTACGGTCCACAATGAGCAGTTCTTC. The gene calls are TRBV6-5 and TRBJ2-1; maybe TRBD2 (6 bases). Trimming shortened V by 4 bases and J by 5 bases, and 18 bases separated the two germline ends. This CDR3 has 16 residues. Germline V gene lookup returns CDR1 MNHEY and CDR2 SVGAGI.

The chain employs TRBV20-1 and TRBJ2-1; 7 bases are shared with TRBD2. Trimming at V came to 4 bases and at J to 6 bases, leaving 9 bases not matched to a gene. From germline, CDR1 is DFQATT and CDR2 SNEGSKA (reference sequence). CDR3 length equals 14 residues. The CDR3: CSAKAGVFLNEQFF. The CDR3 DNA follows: TGCAGTGCTAAGGCGGGAGTTTTCCTCAATGAGCAGTTCTTC.

The CDR3 region has the DNA TGTGCCAGCAACCGAACACAGGGTTTAAACACTGAAGCTTTCTTT. Translating it yields CASNRTQGLNTEAFF. This sequence joins TRBV14 and TRBJ1-1; D is possibly TRBD1 (6 bases). The CDR3 is made up of 15 amino acids. V was cut by 7 bases and J by 2 bases, with 17 bases left in between. Per germline, CDR1 SGHDN and CDR2 FVKESK. The full variable domain, rest sourced from reference TRBV14 and TRBJ1-1, is EAGVTQFPSHSVIEKGQTVTLRCDPISGHDNLYWYRRVMGKEIKFLLHFVKESKQDESGMPNNRFLAERTGGTYSTLKVQPAELEDSGVYFCASNRTQGLNTEAFFGQGTRLTVV.